The sequence of this T cell receptor beta chain was determined in a study of Ad26.COV2.S vaccination and SARS-CoV-2 variants. About the study: Among those in the COV1001 Ad26.COV2.S trial arm was the donor. Doses of Ad26.COV2.S were injected into muscle once or twice, 56 days apart. Study-wide results and caveats: In vaccinated individuals, spike-specific CD8+ and CD4+ T cell responses reportedly displayed substantial breadth.

The sample's treatment: 15 to 20 received Ad26.COV2.S at low or high dose, single or two shots; roughly five received placebo; per-sample allocation not given. Repertoires come from day 63 after the first vaccine or placebo injection. The administered vaccine (an Ad26 vector) expressed Wuhan-strain SARS-CoV-2 spike. TCRdb's table, derived via immunoSEQ multiplex PCR, lists solely in-frame clones and lacks some. The sample has fewer than 400,000 clones; 88% are singletons. To note about this clone: Antigen unknown.

The sequence came from a person aged 18-60 years who received the Ad26.COV2.S COVID-19 vaccine or a placebo. Here the sequenced sample was peripheral blood, taken in a trial of Ad26.COV2.S vaccine versus placebo.

CDR3 residues: CASSRLAGGRSEQYF. The CDR3 DNA sequence: TGTGCCAGCAGCCGACTAGCGGGGGGGCGGTCCGAGCAGTACTTC. The V and J genes are TRBV5-6 and TRBJ2-7; 14 nucleotides line up with TRBD2. Germline V gene sequence: CDR1 SGHDT, CDR2 YYEEEE. This CDR3 comprises 15 residues. V shed 4 bases, J shed 6 bases, and the junction held 6 bases outside the gene matches.